The TCR beta chain described here comes from a study of T cells after yellow fever vaccination. Study-wide points: Peaking on day 5 versus 15, the secondary response was faster but weaker. Subsequent to the booster, the majority of primary-vaccination clones reappeared (96% CD4, about 90% CD8). Within FACS-sorted repertoires, abundant clonotypes contaminating from the bulk population could be present.

It was through 5'RACE template switching that TCR cDNA was made, with a universal primer site and UMIs added. Via MiXCR, TCRdb re-called the 5' RACE reads, giving one row per CDR3 protein. This table has 200,000 or so distinct CDR3 sequences, 6.5% to 7.5% appearing once. This clonotype came up a few times. Its specificity is not known. V lost 1 base and J 5 bases, leaving 11 bases between the germline ends. The CDR3 length is 14 residues. The germline CDR1 and CDR2 sequences are LGHDT and YNNKEL (reference sequence). This clonotype was obtained from a man younger than 45 who received the YFV17D yellow fever vaccine. The rearrangement uses TRBV3-1 and TRBJ1-2, with D tentatively TRBD1 (5 bases). The specimen was CD4+ T cells sorted from PBMCs, collected on the day of the yellow fever booster vaccination. In nucleotides, the CDR3 is TGTGCCAGCAGCCAAGTCGAGGGGAAGTATGGCTACACCTTC. Residues: CASSQVEGKYGYTF.